These 18 T cell receptor beta chains share one sample of origin, sequenced in a study of blood T cell repertoires in COVID-19. Clones were sequenced by immunoSEQ multiplex PCR, and TCRdb holds only the in-frame ones, with some missing. Of 75,000 to 95,000 clones listed, 87% were seen once; the top ten hold 1.1%. Input material: peripheral blood. Every receptor here comes from a human donor in a cohort sampled during active COVID-19.

The V call is TRBV29-1, the J call TRBJ1-2; tentative D call: TRBD1 (5 bases). The CDR3 runs to 13 residues. V lost 0 bases, J lost 1 base, and 6 bases lay in between. Germline V gene data show CDR1 as SQVTM and CDR2 as ANQGSEA. CDR3 nucleotide sequence: TGCAGCGTTGAAGACAGGGTTAACTATGGCTACACCTTC. Its translation is CSVEDRVNYGYTF.

This chain connects TRBV19 to TRBJ2-7; the match to TRBD1 covers 7 bases. The V gene end was trimmed by 6 bases and the J gene end by 0 bases; junction bases not matched to a gene: 11. The germline V gene has CDR1 LNHDA and CDR2 SQIVND (reference sequence). CDR3 size: 16 residues. The CDR3 nucleotides read TGTGCCAGTAGACCCTCAGACAGGGCCAGCTCCTACGAGCAGTACTTC. It is translated as CASRPSDRASSYEQYF.

The chain is built from TRBV28 and TRBJ2-7, with a tentative D call TRBD1 (5 bases). The CDR3 consists of 13 residues. The V end lost 2 bases, the J end lost 2 bases, and 7 bases lay between the germline ends. From germline, CDR1 is MDHEN and CDR2 SYDVKM. The CDR3 nucleotides read TGTGCCAGCAGTTTACAGGGCCCCTACGAGCAGTACTTC. Translated, it gives CASSLQGPYEQYF.

This chain uses TRBV28 with TRBJ2-5; possible D gene TRBD2, 5 bases. V was trimmed by 7 bases and J by 2 bases, leaving 20 bases between them. Germline V CDR1 and CDR2: MDHEN, SYDVKM. This CDR3 is 16 amino acids long. CDR3 DNA sequence: TGTGCCAGCAACCTACCCGGGGTGGGCTTTCAAGAGACCCAGTACTTC. This translates into CASNLPGVGFQETQYF.

The chain links TRBV2 to TRBJ1-3; D is perhaps TRBD1 (5 bases). Germline V gives CDR1 SNHLY, CDR2 FYNNEI. V gave up 6 bases and J gave up 9 bases, with 9 bases separating them. This CDR3 comprises 11 residues. CDR3: CASRGRGTIYF. The CDR3 DNA reads TGTGCCAGCAGGGGGCGAGGCACCATATATTTT. Full variable domain (outside the CDR3, taken from reference TRBV2 and TRBJ1-3): EPEVTQTPSHQVTQMGQEVILRCVPISNHLYFYWYRQILGQKVEFLVSFYNNEISEKSEIFDDQFSVERPDGSNFTLKIRSTKLEDSAMYFCASRGRGTIYFGEGSWLTVV.

This rearrangement joins TRBV3-1 (or the pseudogene TRBV3-2) to TRBJ2-2; D perhaps matches TRBD2 (5 bases). Per germline, CDR1 LGHDT and CDR2 YNNKEL (reference sequence). V was clipped by 4 bases and J by 7 bases, with 19 bases between them. The CDR3 spans 16 residues. CDR3 loop: CASSRGGLPGDGELFF. CDR3 nucleotide sequence: TGTGCCAGCAGCCGCGGAGGTCTCCCCGGAGACGGGGAGCTGTTTTTT.

V is TRBV19 and J is TRBJ1-2, with D perhaps matching TRBD1 (6 bases). This CDR3 has 17 residues. Trimming took 6 bases from V and 5 from J, leaving 25 bases between them. Germline-derived CDR1 and CDR2 are LNHDA and SQIVND (reference sequence). The CDR3 DNA sequence: TGTGCCAGTAGCGGTACTACCCGGACAGCAGGTGGATATGGCTACACCTTC. It codes for CASSGTTRTAGGYGYTF. Looking up the rest from reference TRBV19 and TRBJ1-2 gives the full variable domain: DGGITQSPKYLFRKEGQNVTLSCEQNLNHDAMYWYRQDPGQGLRLIYYSQIVNDFQKGDIAEGYSVSREKKESFPLTVTSAQKNPTAFYLCASSGTTRTAGGYGYTFGSGTRLTVV.

The V gene is TRBV6-6, the J gene TRBJ2-2; TRBD2 agrees at 11 bases. The CDR3 runs to 18 residues. V lost 5 bases and J lost 2; bases outside the gene matches: 10. Per germline, CDR1 MNHNY and CDR2 SVGAGI (reference sequence). DNA of the CDR3: TGTGCCAGCAGTCCTAGCGGGAGGTATCCCGCTAACACCGGGGAGCTGTTTTTT. Its translation: CASSPSGRYPANTGELFF.

The CDR3 DNA sequence: TGTGCCATCAGGGACAGGGAGGAAGCCCAGCATTTT. It yields the protein CAIRDREEAQHF. This chain uses TRBV10-3 with TRBJ1-5, with TRBD1 matching over 8 bases. Germline CDR1 and CDR2: ENHRY and SYGVKD. The J segment lost 11 bases and the V segment lost 6 bases, leaving 6 bases of the junction unmatched. The CDR3 is 12 amino acids.

The chain carries TRBV6-5 and TRBJ2-1; 8 positions agree with TRBD2. V shed 7 bases, J shed 6 bases, and the junction held 5 bases outside the gene matches. The CDR3 length is 13 residues. Germline CDR1 reads MNHEY; CDR2 reads SVGAGI. CDR3 protein: CASTRLASNEQFF. CDR3 bases: TGTGCCAGCACCCGACTAGCGAGCAATGAGCAGTTCTTC.

J is TRBJ2-2 and V is TRBV4-1, with D perhaps matching TRBD1 (5 bases). CDR3 size: 15 residues. Trimming took 4 bases from V and 6 from J, leaving 15 bases between them. From germline, CDR1 is MGHRA and CDR2 YSYEKL. This chain's CDR3 is CASSRQPDRPGELFF. DNA for the CDR3: TGCGCCAGCAGCCGACAGCCTGACCGACCCGGGGAGCTGTTTTTT.

The DNA of the CDR3 is TGTGCCAGCAGTTTGGGGGCGTCGAACTATGGCTACACCTTC. Protein sequence: CASSLGASNYGYTF. The chain is built from TRBV27 and TRBJ1-2; tentative D call: TRBD1 (6 bases). Trimming stripped 3 bases from V and 2 bases from J, with 10 bases between. The CDR3 runs to 14 residues. CDR1 is MNHEY, CDR2 SMNVEV, per germline (reference sequence).

In its sample, this clone is medium-sized (0.01 to 0.1%). The chain combines TRBV30 with TRBJ1-4; a possible D gene is TRBD1 (5 bases). Looked up from germline, CDR1 is GTSNPN and CDR2 is SVGIG (reference sequence). V gave up 6 bases and J gave up 7 bases, with 18 bases separating them. This CDR3 comprises 14 residues. The DNA of the CDR3 is TGTGCCTGCCCGGTGGGGGGGTTGGCTGAAAAACTGTTTTTT. Amino acid sequence: CACPVGGLAEKLFF.

The chain carries TRBV6-6 and TRBJ2-1, with D tentatively TRBD2 (5 bases). CDR1 is MNHNY and CDR2 is SVGAGI in the germline V gene (reference sequence). The length of the CDR3 is 13 residues. Trimming took off 5 bases at V and 5 bases at J, with 10 bases between the two ends. CDR3 nucleotide sequence: TGTGCCAGCAGTCCTACTAGAAACAATGAGCAGTTCTTC. Protein: CASSPTRNNEQFF.

In this sample, this clone turned up once. J is TRBJ1-3 and V is TRBV28, with D maybe TRBD1 (5 bases). The CDR3 runs to 15 residues. Germline assignment: CDR1 MDHEN and CDR2 SYDVKM. The V end was cut by 8 bases, the J end by 4 bases, with 18 bases between. Written as DNA, the CDR3 is TGTGCCAGCGGGGGGAGGGTGGCCTACGGAAACACCATATATTTT. Its translation is CASGGRVAYGNTIYF.

This rearrangement joins TRBV9 to TRBJ2-1; D not certain. V was pared by 4 bases and J by 12 bases, with 14 bases between. The germline V gene encodes CDR1 SGDLS and CDR2 YYNGEE. This CDR3 has 12 amino acids. For the CDR3, the DNA is TGTGCCAGCAGCCCAGACTCCTTGCGGCAGTTCTTC. Translated, it gives CASSPDSLRQFF. Full variable domain (missing parts from reference TRBV9 and TRBJ2-1): DSGVTQTPKHLITATGQRVTLRCSPRSGDLSVYWYQQSLDQGLQFLIQYYNGEERAKGNILERFSAQQFPDLHSELNLSSLELGDSALYFCASSPDSLRQFFGPGTRLTVL.

CDR3 region: CASSTGGRPDTQYF. The CDR3 nucleotides are TGTGCCAGCAGTACAGGGGGCCGGCCAGATACGCAGTATTTT. The chain couples TRBV28 to TRBJ2-3; 9 bases agree with TRBD1. The CDR3 consists of 14 residues. The junction had 4 bases not matched to a gene; V was cut back by 5 bases and J by 4 bases. Per germline, CDR1 MDHEN and CDR2 SYDVKM.

The V call is TRBV3-1 (or the pseudogene TRBV3-2), the J call TRBJ1-2, with 8 nucleotides matching TRBD1. The germline gives CDR1 LGHDT, CDR2 YNNKEL (reference sequence). The CDR3 is 13 residues long. Germline trimming cut 1 base from V and 8 bases from J; bases unmatched to any gene: 3. CDR3 region: CASSQGQGIGYTF. DNA of the CDR3: TGTGCCAGCAGCCAAGGACAGGGGATCGGCTACACCTTC.